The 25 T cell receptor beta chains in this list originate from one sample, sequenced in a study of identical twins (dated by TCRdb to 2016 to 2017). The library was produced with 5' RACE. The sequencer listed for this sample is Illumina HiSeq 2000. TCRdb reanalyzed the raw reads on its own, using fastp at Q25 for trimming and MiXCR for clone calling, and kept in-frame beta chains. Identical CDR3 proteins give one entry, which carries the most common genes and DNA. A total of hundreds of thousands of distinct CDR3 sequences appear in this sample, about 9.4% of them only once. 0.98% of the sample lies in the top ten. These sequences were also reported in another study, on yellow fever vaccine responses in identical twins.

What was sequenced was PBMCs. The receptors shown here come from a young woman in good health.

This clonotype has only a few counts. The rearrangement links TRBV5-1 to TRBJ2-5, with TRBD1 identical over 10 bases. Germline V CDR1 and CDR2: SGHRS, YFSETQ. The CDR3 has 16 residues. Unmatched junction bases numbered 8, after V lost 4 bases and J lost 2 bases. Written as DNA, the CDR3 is TGCGCCAGCAGCCGCGGGGGACAGGGGAAACAAGAGACCCAGTACTTC. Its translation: CASSRGGQGKQETQYF.

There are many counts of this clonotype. In DNA form, the CDR3 reads TGCAGTGCTAGAGAGGTGGGGGTTGCCAAAAACATTCAGTACTTC. Protein: CSAREVGVAKNIQYF. The chain uses TRBV20-1 and TRBJ2-4; the D gene could be TRBD1 or TRBD2 (5 bases each). CDR1 DFQATT and CDR2 SNEGSKA come from the germline V gene (reference sequence). The CDR3 is made up of 15 amino acids. V shed 0 bases and J shed 1 base, with 10 bases lying between them.

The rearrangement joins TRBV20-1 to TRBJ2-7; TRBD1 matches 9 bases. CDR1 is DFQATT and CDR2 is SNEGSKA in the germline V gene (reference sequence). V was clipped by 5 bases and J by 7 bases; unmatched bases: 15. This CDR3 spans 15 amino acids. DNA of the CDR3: TGCAGTGCTGAGGACCCCGGGACAGGGAGGCTGGAGCAGTACTTC. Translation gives CSAEDPGTGRLEQYF.

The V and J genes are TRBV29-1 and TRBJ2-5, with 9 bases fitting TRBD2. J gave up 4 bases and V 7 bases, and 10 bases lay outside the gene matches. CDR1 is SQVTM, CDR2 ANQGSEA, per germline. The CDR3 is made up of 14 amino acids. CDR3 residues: CSALPGLAIETQYF. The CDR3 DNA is TGCAGCGCCTTGCCGGGACTAGCCATAGAGACCCAGTACTTC. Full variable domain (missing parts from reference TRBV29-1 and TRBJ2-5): SAVISQKPSRDICQRGTSLTIQCQVDSQVTMMFWYRQQPGQSLTLIATANQGSEATYESGFVIDKFPISRPNLTFSTLTVSNMSPEDSSIYLCSALPGLAIETQYFGPGTRLLVL.

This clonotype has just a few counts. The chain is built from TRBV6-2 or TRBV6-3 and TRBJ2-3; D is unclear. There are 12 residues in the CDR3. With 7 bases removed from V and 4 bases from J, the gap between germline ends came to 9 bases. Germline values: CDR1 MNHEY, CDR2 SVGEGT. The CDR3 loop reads CASTSPADTQYF. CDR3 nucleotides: TGTGCCAGCACCTCGCCCGCAGATACGCAGTATTTT.

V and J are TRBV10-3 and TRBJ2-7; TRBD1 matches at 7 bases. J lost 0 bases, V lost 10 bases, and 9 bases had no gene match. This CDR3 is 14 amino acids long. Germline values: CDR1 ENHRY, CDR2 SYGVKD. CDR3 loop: CATVSTGSSYEQYF. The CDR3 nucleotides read TGTGCCACCGTGTCGACAGGGAGCTCCTACGAGCAGTACTTC.

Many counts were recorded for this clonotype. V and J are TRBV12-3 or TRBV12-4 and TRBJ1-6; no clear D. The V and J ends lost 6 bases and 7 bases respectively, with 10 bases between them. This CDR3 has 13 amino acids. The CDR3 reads CASRPTENSPLHF. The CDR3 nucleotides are TGTGCCAGCAGACCTACAGAAAATTCACCCCTCCACTTT.

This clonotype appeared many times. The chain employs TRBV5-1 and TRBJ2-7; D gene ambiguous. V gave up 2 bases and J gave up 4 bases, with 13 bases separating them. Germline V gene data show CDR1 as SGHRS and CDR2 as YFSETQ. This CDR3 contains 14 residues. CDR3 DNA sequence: TGCGCCAGCAGCTTTGAGGTTCTAAATTACGAGCAGTACTTC. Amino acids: CASSFEVLNYEQYF.

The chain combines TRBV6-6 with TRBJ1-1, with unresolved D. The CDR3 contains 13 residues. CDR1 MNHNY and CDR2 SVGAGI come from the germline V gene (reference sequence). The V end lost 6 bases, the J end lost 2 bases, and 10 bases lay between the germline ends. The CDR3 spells CASRPTLNTEAFF. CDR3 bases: TGTGCCAGCAGACCGACACTAAACACTGAAGCTTTCTTT.

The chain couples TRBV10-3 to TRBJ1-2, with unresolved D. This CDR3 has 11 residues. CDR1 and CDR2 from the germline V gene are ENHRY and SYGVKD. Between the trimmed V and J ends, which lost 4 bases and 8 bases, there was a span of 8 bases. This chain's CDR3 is CAISAGSGYTF. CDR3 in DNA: TGTGCCATCAGTGCTGGTAGCGGCTACACCTTC.

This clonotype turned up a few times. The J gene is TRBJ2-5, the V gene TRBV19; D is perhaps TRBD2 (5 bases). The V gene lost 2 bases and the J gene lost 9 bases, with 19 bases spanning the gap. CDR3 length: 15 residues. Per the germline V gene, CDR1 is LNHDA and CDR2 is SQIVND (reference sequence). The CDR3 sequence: CASSITVHAGEAQYF. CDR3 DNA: TGTGCCAGTAGTATAACGGTTCATGCGGGCGAGGCCCAGTACTTC.

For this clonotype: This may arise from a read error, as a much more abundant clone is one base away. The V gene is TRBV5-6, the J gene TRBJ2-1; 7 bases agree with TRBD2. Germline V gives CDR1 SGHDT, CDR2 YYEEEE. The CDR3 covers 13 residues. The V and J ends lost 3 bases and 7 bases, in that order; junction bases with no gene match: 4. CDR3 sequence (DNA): TGTGCCAGCAGCTCGTTGGGGGGGAATGAGCAGTTCTTC. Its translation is CASSSLGGNEQFF. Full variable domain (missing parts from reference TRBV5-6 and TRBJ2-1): DAGVTQSPTHLIKTRGQQVTLRCSPKSGHDTVSWYQQALGQGPQFIFQYYEEEERQRGNFPDRFSGHQFPNYSSELNVNALLLGDSALYLCASSSLGGNEQFFGPGTRLTVL.

The CDR3 sequence: CASRLQHLLAGVGNEQFF. Here the CDR3 DNA reads TGTGCCAGCAGACTCCAACATTTACTAGCGGGAGTTGGGAATGAGCAGTTCTTC. The rearrangement uses TRBV6-2 or TRBV6-3 and TRBJ2-1, with 11 bases identical to TRBD2. Germline-derived CDR1 and CDR2 are MNHEY and SVGEGT. The CDR3 length is 18 residues. The V and J ends lost 6 bases and 7 bases, in that order; junction bases with no gene match: 17.

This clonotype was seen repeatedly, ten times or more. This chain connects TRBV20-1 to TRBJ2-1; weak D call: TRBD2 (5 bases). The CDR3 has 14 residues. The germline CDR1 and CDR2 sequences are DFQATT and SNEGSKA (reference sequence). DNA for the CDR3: TGCAGCCCGGGATCAAGGACGGGTCAGCTTGAGCAGTTCTTC. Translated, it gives CSPGSRTGQLEQFF.

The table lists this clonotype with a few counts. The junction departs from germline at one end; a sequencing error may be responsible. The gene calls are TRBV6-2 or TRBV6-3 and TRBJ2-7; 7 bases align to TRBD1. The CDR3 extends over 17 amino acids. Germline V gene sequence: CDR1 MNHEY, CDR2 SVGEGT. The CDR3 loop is CASSNSLTGTVSYEQYF. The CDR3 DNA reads TGTGCCAGCAGTAACTCCCTTACCGGGACAGTCTCCTACGAGCAGTACTTC.

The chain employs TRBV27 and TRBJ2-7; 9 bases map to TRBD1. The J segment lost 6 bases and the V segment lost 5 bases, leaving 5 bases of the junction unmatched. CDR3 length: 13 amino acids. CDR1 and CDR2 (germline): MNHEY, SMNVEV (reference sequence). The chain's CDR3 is CASSIRTGAEQYF. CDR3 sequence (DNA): TGTGCCAGCAGTATAAGGACAGGGGCCGAGCAGTACTTC.

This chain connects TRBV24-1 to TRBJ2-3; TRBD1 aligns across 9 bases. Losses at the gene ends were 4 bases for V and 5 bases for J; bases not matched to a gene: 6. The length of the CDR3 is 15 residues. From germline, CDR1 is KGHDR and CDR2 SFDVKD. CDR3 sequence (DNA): TGTGCCACCAGTGACAGGACAGGGGTTGAAGATACGCAGTATTTT. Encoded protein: CATSDRTGVEDTQYF.

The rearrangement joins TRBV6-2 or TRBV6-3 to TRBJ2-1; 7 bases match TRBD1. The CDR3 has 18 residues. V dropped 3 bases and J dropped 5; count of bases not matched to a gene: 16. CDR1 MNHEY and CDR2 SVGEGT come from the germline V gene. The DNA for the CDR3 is TGTGCCAGCAGTTATCACAGGGAAACAGGGGAGAGGAACAATGAGCAGTTCTTC. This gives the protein CASSYHRETGERNNEQFF.

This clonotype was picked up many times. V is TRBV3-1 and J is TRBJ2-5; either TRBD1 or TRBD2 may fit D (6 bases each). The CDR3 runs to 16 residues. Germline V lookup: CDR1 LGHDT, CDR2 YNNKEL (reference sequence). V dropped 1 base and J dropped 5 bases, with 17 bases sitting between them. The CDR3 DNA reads TGTGCCAGCAGCCAAGTCCGGGGGCCCGTACGGGAGACCCAGTACTTC. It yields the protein CASSQVRGPVRETQYF.

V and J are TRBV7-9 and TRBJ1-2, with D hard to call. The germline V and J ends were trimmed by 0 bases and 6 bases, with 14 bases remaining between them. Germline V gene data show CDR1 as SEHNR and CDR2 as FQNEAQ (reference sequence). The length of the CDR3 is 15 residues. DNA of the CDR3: TGTGCCAGCAGCTTAGCCCCTCCAGGACCTAATGGCTACACCTTC. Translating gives CASSLAPPGPNGYTF. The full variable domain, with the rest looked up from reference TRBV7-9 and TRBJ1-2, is DTGVSQNPRHKITKRGQNVTFRCDPISEHNRLYWYRQTLGQGPEFLTYFQNEAQLEKSRLLSDRFSAERPKGSFSTLEIQRTEQGDSAMYLCASSLAPPGPNGYTFGSGTRLTVV.

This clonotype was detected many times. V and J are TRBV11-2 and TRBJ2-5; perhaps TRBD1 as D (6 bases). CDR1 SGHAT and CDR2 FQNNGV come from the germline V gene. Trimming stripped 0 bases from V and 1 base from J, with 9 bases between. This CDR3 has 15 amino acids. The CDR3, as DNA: TGTGCCAGCAGCTTAGATGGGGGCCTCCAAGAGACCCAGTACTTC. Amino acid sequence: CASSLDGGLQETQYF.

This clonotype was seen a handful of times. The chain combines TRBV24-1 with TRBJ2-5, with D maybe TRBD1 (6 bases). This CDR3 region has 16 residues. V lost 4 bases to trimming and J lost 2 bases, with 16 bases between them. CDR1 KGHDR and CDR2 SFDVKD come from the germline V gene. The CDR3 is CATSETGTQKQETQYF. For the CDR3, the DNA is TGTGCCACCAGTGAAACCGGGACACAAAAACAAGAGACCCAGTACTTC.

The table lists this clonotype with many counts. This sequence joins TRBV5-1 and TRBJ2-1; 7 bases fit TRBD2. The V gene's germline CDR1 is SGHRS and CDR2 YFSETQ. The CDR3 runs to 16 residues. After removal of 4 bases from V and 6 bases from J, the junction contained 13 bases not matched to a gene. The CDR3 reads CASSLVNPGLSNEQFF. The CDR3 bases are TGCGCCAGCAGCCTGGTCAACCCGGGACTATCCAATGAGCAGTTCTTC.

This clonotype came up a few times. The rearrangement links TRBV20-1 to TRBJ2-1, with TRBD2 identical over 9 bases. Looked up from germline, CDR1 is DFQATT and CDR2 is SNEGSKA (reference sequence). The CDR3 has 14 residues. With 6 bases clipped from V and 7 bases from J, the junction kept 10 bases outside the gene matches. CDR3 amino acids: CSANSGGPGNEQFF. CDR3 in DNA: TGCAGTGCAAATAGCGGGGGACCCGGGAATGAGCAGTTCTTC.

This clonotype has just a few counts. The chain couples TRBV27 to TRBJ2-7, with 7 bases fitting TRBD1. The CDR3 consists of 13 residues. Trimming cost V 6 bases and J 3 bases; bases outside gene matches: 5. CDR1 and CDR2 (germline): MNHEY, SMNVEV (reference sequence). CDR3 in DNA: TGTGCCAGCAGGAACAGGGGAAACTACGAGCAGTACTTC. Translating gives CASRNRGNYEQYF.